The rows below give T cell receptor beta chains drawn from one sample of a study of blood T cell repertoires in COVID-19. Sequenced by immunoSEQ multiplex PCR; TCRdb stores in-frame clones only, minus some. The sample has approximately 240,000 clones, approximately 85% seen once. The source material was peripheral blood. These receptors all come from a man in his fifties or sixties who had recovered from COVID-19. The CDR3 runs from the conserved cysteine through the conserved F or W. D genes are given only for firm matches. Size is stated for part of the rows, as once, few or many counts, or as a class when the clone is expanded.

d_gene	v_gene	abundance	j_gene	CDR3nt	CDR3aa
TRBD1	TRBV2	.	TRBJ1-4	TGTGCCAGCATCGGACAGGGGGCGGTTGCTGAAAAACTGTTTTTT	CASIGQGAVAEKLFF
TRBD2	TRBV2	.	TRBJ2-1	TGTGCCAGCATCCCGGGACTAGCGGGTCGGTGGAGATATAATGAGCAGTTCTTC	CASIPGLAGRWRYNEQFF
.	TRBV4-2	.	TRBJ2-1	TGTGCCAGCAGCCAAGACAACGGCAATGAGCAGTTCTTC	CASSQDNGNEQFF
.	TRBV5-1	.	TRBJ2-1	TGCGCCAGCAGCGCGTACAGCGGAAGAGTGAATGAGCAGTTCTTC	CASSAYSGRVNEQFF
TRBD1	TRBV27	.	TRBJ2-7	TGTGCCAGCAGTTCCGGACAGGGAAGTTCCTACGAGCAGTACTTC	CASSSGQGSSYEQYF
.	TRBV2	.	TRBJ2-5	TGTGCCAGCGAACGGGACTCACAAGAGACCCAGTACTTC	CASERDSQETQYF
TRBD1	TRBV18	.	TRBJ1-5	TGTGCCAGCTCCCAACAGGGGGCGAATCAGCCCCAGCATTTT	CASSQQGANQPQHF
.	TRBV6-1	.	TRBJ1-5	TGTGCCAGCAGTGAAGGTCAGGGAACCGGGAATCAGCCCCAGCATTTT	CASSEGQGTGNQPQHF
TRBD1	TRBV11-2	.	TRBJ2-5	TGTGCCAGCAGCTACCAAGACAGGGGTCAAGAGACCCAGTACTTC	CASSYQDRGQETQYF
.	TRBV28	.	TRBJ2-7	TGTGCCAGTGGTTGGGGGCCTTTCGGAGTGCAGTACTTC	CASGWGPFGVQYF
.	TRBV18	.	TRBJ2-1	TGTGCCAGCTCAGTGGTTAGGCGGGAAGGTAATGAGCAGTTCTTC	CASSVVRREGNEQFF
.	TRBV28	.	TRBJ1-1	TGTGCCAGCAGTTTGCGGCCCCTTGAAGCTTTCTTT	CASSLRPLEAFF
TRBD1	TRBV7-9	.	TRBJ1-2	TGTGCCAGCAGCTCTGAACAGGGGGACTACTCATATGGCTACACCTTC	CASSSEQGDYSYGYTF
.	TRBV12-5	.	TRBJ1-1	TGTGCTAGTGGTTTGAACACCCTACAGGCGGGGGCTAACACTGAAGCTTTCTTT	CASGLNTLQAGANTEAFF
TRBD1	TRBV10-1	.	TRBJ1-1	TGCGCCAGCAGTGCAGGGGGCACTGAAGCTTTCTTT	CASSAGGTEAFF
.	TRBV27	.	TRBJ2-7	TGTGCCAGCAGTCCAACGGGTTTTAGGTCCTACGAGCAGTACTTC	CASSPTGFRSYEQYF
TRBD1	TRBV28	.	TRBJ2-7	TGTGCCAGCAGTCCTCTGGACAGGACGGACTACGAGCAGTACTTC	CASSPLDRTDYEQYF
.	TRBV28	.	TRBJ1-4	TGTGCCAGCAGACTTGACAGTGCAACTAATGAAAAACTGTTTTTT	CASRLDSATNEKLFF
TRBD1	TRBV5-4	.	TRBJ2-1	TGTGCCAGCAGCCTAAGACAGGGACCGGGCAATGAGCAGTTCTTC	CASSLRQGPGNEQFF
.	TRBV5-1	.	TRBJ1-2	TGCGCCAGCAGCTTGGATTGGCAGACTCATGGCTACACCTTC	CASSLDWQTHGYTF
.	TRBV3-1/TRBV3-2	once	TRBJ1-2	TGTGCCAGCAGCGAAAACAGGGATGCCTATGGCTACACCTTC	CASSENRDAYGYTF
.	TRBV5-1	.	TRBJ2-6	TGCGCCAGCAGTTTGAGGGTGGAGGCTGGGGCCAACGTCCTGACTTTC	CASSLRVEAGANVLTF
.	TRBV27	.	TRBJ2-5	TGTGCCAGCAGTCCCCGGGTCGGTACCTGGTACTTC	CASSPRVGTWYF
TRBD1	TRBV6-5	.	TRBJ1-2	TGTGCCAGCAGCTCGCCCCGGGACAGGGGCTATGGCTACACCTTC	CASSSPRDRGYGYTF
.	TRBV14	.	TRBJ1-2	TGTGCCAGCAGCCAAGGAAGTAAAGGGAGATTGAGTGGCTACACCTTC	CASSQGSKGRLSGYTF
TRBD2	TRBV6-2/TRBV6-3	once	TRBJ2-5	TGTGCCAGCAGTTACCAGGGAACCCTCGGGAGGGGAAAAGAGACCCAGTACTTC	CASSYQGTLGRGKETQYF
TRBD1	TRBV5-4	.	TRBJ2-1	TGTGCCAGCAGCGAACCCGGGACAGAATACAATGAGCAGTTCTTC	CASSEPGTEYNEQFF
TRBD2	TRBV4-1	.	TRBJ2-3	TGCGCCAGCAGCAACCTGACTAGCGTAAGCACAGATACGCAGTATTTT	CASSNLTSVSTDTQYF